This T cell receptor beta chain emerged from a study of T cells in Graves' hyperthyroidism and ophthalmopathy. The study, taken as a whole, reports: Researchers found most expanded thyroid clonotypes above 0.001 in blood as well.

The definition of stable Graves' hyperthyroidism was no ophthalmopathy progression within 18 months. Clinical symptoms, serum thyroxine, TRAb, thyroid ultrasound and orbital computed tomography established diagnosis. This clonotype appeared many times. Its antigen is currently unknown. The source material, RNA transcripts, was used to amplify TCR beta CDR3 regions. HTBI primers were used for first-round RT-PCR of the TCR CDR3. From the multiplex PCR reads, TCRdb called clonotypes with MiXCR, one entry per CDR3 protein. The sample comprises 300,000 to 450,000 distinct CDR3 sequences, more than 20% of which are singletons, and less than 75% rests with the top ten. Germline V CDR1 and CDR2: LGHDT, YNNKEL (reference sequence). CDR3 size: 13 residues. V was cut by 4 bases and J by 3 bases, with 6 bases left in between.

Sequences were obtained from blood. This clonotype originated in a middle-aged man with Graves' hyperthyroidism. This chain joins TRBV3-1 and TRBJ2-2; D call uncertain. The CDR3 here is CASSRPHTGELFF. DNA for the CDR3: TGTGCCAGCAGCCGCCCCCACACCGGGGAGCTGTTTTTT.